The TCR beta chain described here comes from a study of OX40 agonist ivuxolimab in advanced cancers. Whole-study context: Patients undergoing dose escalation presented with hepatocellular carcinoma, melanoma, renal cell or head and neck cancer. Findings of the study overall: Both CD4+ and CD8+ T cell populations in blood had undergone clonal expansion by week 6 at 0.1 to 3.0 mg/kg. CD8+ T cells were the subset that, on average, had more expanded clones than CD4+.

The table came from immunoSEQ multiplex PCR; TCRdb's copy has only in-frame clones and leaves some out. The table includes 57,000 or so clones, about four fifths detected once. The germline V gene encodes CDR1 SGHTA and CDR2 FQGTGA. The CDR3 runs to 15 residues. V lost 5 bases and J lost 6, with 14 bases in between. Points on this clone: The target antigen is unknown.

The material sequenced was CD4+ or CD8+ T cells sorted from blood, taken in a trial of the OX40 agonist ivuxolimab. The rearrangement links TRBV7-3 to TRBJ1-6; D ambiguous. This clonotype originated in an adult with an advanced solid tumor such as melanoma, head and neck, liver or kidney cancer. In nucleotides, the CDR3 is TGTGCCAGCAGCAAGACCGGCAGCGGTAATTCACCCCTCCACTTT. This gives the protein CASSKTGSGNSPLHF. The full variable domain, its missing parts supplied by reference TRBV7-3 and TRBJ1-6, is GAGVSQTPSNKVTEKGKYVELRCDPISGHTALYWYRQSLGQGPEFLIYFQGTGAADDSGLPNDRFFAVRPEGSVSTLKIQRTERGDSAVYLCASSKTGSGNSPLHFGNGTRLTVT.